This TCR beta chain stems from a study of human T cells and chemical hapten exposure. Study-level information: Chiefly women, the patients showed alopecia areata, totalis or universalis.

During construction of the library, unique molecular identifiers were attached to individual cDNA molecules for quantitative, reproducible TCR counting. One entry per CDR3 protein results from TCRdb running MiXCR on the RACE reads. The table records 75,000 to 95,000 distinct CDR3 sequences, approximately 10% of them present only once. This clonotype was counted a few times. The CDR3 contains 14 residues. The germline V gene has CDR1 SQVTM and CDR2 ANQGSEA. The trim removed 6 bases at V and 4 bases at J, leaving 10 bases unmatched. Regarding time point: patch test 1, 2 weeks after DPC sensitization. As to treatment: therapeutic diphenylcyclopropenone sensitization with weekly scalp DPC.

The source of this sequence is a woman between 55 and 75 years old with alopecia areata. Some clones in this sample may be carry-over from other donors' samples. The chain links TRBV29-1 to TRBJ1-2; 8 nucleotides align to TRBD1. This specimen was whole blood, taken in connection with sensitization to the hapten diphenylcyclopropenone (DPC). The CDR3 DNA follows: TGCAGCGTAACCCCCGGCGGGACAGGCTATGGCTACACCTTC. Translation gives CSVTPGGTGYGYTF.